Below are 26 T cell receptor beta chains sequenced from a single sample in a study of cytomegalovirus exposure and HLA in healthy donors. PCR primers comprised 60 Vbeta and 13 Jbeta primers. Using immunoSEQ multiplex PCR, the repertoire was profiled, and TCRdb retains in-frame clones only, with some absent. The table lists 75,000 to 100,000 clones, 70% to 80% of them singletons, with roughly 0.63% in the top ten. The sequencing sample was made of PBMCs. Receptor source: a man aged 30 to 39 in good health and CMV-seronegative.

This clone is a singleton in its sample. The J gene is TRBJ2-3, the V gene TRBV5-1, with 8 bases lining up with TRBD2. The CDR3 runs 15 residues. The germline CDR1 and CDR2 sequences are SGHRS and YFSETQ. Germline trimming cut 1 base from V and 4 bases from J; bases unmatched to any gene: 5. CDR3 in DNA: TGCGCCAGCAGCTTGCGCGGGGGGCGGTCAGATACGCAGTATTTT. Translation gives CASSLRGGRSDTQYF. The whole variable domain, remainder taken from reference TRBV5-1 and TRBJ2-3, is KAGVTQTPRYLIKTRGQQVTLSCSPISGHRSVSWYQQTPGQGLQFLFEYFSETQRNKGNFPGRFSGRQFSNSRSEMNVSTLELGDSALYLCASSLRGGRSDTQYFGPGTRLTVL.

J is TRBJ2-1 and V is TRBV5-4; no clear D gene. The CDR3 is 14 amino acids. Germline V gene data show CDR1 as SGHNT and CDR2 as YYREEE (reference sequence). Trimming cost V 0 bases and J 10 bases, with 14 bases left between them. CDR3 sequence: CASSLAPIGGEQFF. The CDR3 bases are TGTGCCAGCAGCTTGGCCCCTATTGGCGGAGAGCAGTTCTTC. Full variable domain (rest looked up from reference TRBV5-4 and TRBJ2-1): ETGVTQSPTHLIKTRGQQVTLRCSSQSGHNTVSWYQQALGQGPQFIFQYYREEENGRGNFPPRFSGLQFPNYSSELNVNALELDDSALYLCASSLAPIGGEQFFGPGTRLTVL.

The CDR3 loop reads CASSADILQAYGYTF. CDR3 nucleotides: TGTGCCAGCAGCGCGGACATCTTACAGGCCTATGGCTACACCTTC. This chain uses TRBV13 with TRBJ1-2; a possible D gene is TRBD1 (5 bases). The CDR3 totals 15 residues. CDR1 PRHDT and CDR2 FYEKMQ come from the germline V gene (reference sequence). Between the trimmed V and J ends, which lost 5 bases and 4 bases, there was a span of 17 bases.

The chain combines TRBV27 with TRBJ2-7; perhaps TRBD1 as D (6 bases). Trimming cost V 2 bases and J 2 bases, with 10 bases left between them. The CDR3 spans 14 residues. CDR1 and CDR2 from the germline V gene are MNHEY and SMNVEV (reference sequence). CDR3 residues: CASSLTRGTYEQYV. CDR3 coding DNA: TGTGCCAGCAGTTTAACCAGGGGCACCTACGAGCAGTACGTC.

The CDR3 coding sequence is TGTGCCAGCAGCCGATTGAGAGACAGGAACACCGGGGAGCTGTTTTTT. Its translation is CASSRLRDRNTGELFF. The chain joins TRBV7-9 to TRBJ2-2, with D possibly TRBD1 on 5 matching bases. Trimming took 5 bases from V and 1 from J, leaving 14 bases between them. The CDR3 is 16 amino acids. CDR1 is SEHNR, CDR2 FQNEAQ, per germline (reference sequence).

This clone was found once. The V and J genes are TRBV7-2 and TRBJ1-5; 7 bases are a match to TRBD1. V gave up 1 base and J gave up 1 base; unmatched junction bases: 4. Germline V gives CDR1 SGHTA, CDR2 FQGNSA. This CDR3 has 16 amino acids. In DNA, the CDR3 is TGTGCCAGCAGCTTAGAGACAGGGCAAAGCAATCAGCCCCAGCATTTT. Its protein product is CASSLETGQSNQPQHF.

The chain is built from TRBV7-9 and TRBJ1-4, with D tentatively TRBD1 (5 bases). Looked up from germline, CDR1 is SEHNR and CDR2 is FQNEAQ (reference sequence). CDR3 length: 18 residues. V was cut by 1 base and J by 4 bases, with 19 bases left in between. CDR3 DNA sequence: TGTGCCAGCAGCTTAGGCAGGGCCTCACCAAAAAGTAATGAAAAACTGTTTTTT. Protein sequence: CASSLGRASPKSNEKLFF.

The V gene is TRBV27, the J gene TRBJ1-2; unclear D gene. The V and J ends lost 6 bases and 4 bases respectively, with 9 bases between them. The length of the CDR3 is 12 residues. Germline V gene lookup returns CDR1 MNHEY and CDR2 SMNVEV (reference sequence). The chain's CDR3 is CASRSGIYGYTF. The CDR3 DNA follows: TGTGCCAGCAGGAGCGGAATCTATGGCTACACCTTC.

This clone appeared once. The rearrangement uses TRBV19 and TRBJ1-1, with 7 bases matching TRBD1. The CDR3 covers 13 residues. The trim removed 5 bases at V and 7 bases at J, leaving 7 bases unmatched. Germline V lookup: CDR1 LNHDA, CDR2 SQIVND (reference sequence). The CDR3 nucleotides read TGTGCCAGTAGTGGGGACAGCCAACTTGAAGCTTTCTTT. Translated: CASSGDSQLEAFF.

CDR3 in amino acids: CASSVRADRVFLTEAFF. In DNA form, the CDR3 reads TGTGCCAGCAGCGTTCGGGCGGACAGGGTTTTTTTGACTGAAGCTTTCTTT. The rearrangement uses TRBV9 and TRBJ1-1, with TRBD1 matching 8 bases. V was clipped by 2 bases and J by 5 bases; unmatched bases: 14. The CDR3 runs to 17 residues. Germline loops: CDR1 SGDLS, CDR2 YYNGEE.

The V call is TRBV7-2, the J call TRBJ1-1; TRBD1 matches 8 bases. This CDR3 has 15 residues. V gave up 1 base and J gave up 2 bases; unmatched junction bases: 3. CDR1 is SGHTA, CDR2 FQGNSA, per germline. In DNA form, the CDR3 reads TGTGCCAGCAGCTTAGTCGGGACAGGCAACACTGAAGCTTTCTTT. This sequence encodes CASSLVGTGNTEAFF.

This clone appeared a single time. Germline and junction disagree at one end, which may indicate a read error. The rearrangement joins TRBV7-2 to TRBJ2-1; D is uncertain. Germline values: CDR1 SGHTA, CDR2 FQGNSA. This CDR3 spans 13 amino acids. This CDR3 is CASSPRPYNEQFF. In nucleotides, the CDR3 is TGTGCCAGCAGCCCGAGGCCCTATAATGAGCAGTTCTTC.

J is TRBJ2-3 and V is TRBV6-6, with D uncertain. CDR1 and CDR2 from the germline V gene are MNHNY and SVGAGI (reference sequence). Trimming removed 6 bases at V and 3 bases at J, with 13 bases between. This CDR3 has 14 residues. This CDR3 reads CASSLATQTDTQYF. The CDR3 DNA follows: TGTGCCAGCAGCCTCGCTACTCAAACAGATACGCAGTATTTT.

This clone has only a few counts. The chain links TRBV5-1 to TRBJ1-1, with a weak D call TRBD1 (5 bases). The CDR3 sequence is 15 residues long. Germline CDR1 SGHRS, CDR2 YFSETQ. The V gene lost 4 bases and the J gene lost 4 bases, with 17 bases spanning the gap. CDR3 amino acids: CASSRPRVGGTEAFF. The DNA of the CDR3 is TGCGCCAGCAGCAGACCCCGGGTCGGGGGCACTGAAGCTTTCTTT.

In this sample, this clone turned up a few times. This sequence joins TRBV5-1 and TRBJ1-5, with D tentatively TRBD1 (6 bases). CDR3 length: 15 amino acids. Germline V gene data show CDR1 as SGHRS and CDR2 as YFSETQ. With 4 bases removed from V and 7 bases from J, the gap between germline ends came to 18 bases. The CDR3: CASSQTGRVDQPQHF. As DNA, the CDR3 is TGCGCCAGCAGCCAAACAGGGAGGGTGGACCAGCCCCAGCATTTT.

This clone was seen only once. The genes are TRBV7-2 and TRBJ2-4, with unresolved D. The CDR3 extends over 12 amino acids. Trimming cost V 1 base and J 8 bases, with 6 bases left between them. Germline V lookup: CDR1 SGHTA, CDR2 FQGNSA. The CDR3 nucleotides are TGTGCCAGCAGCTTAGTTTCTGACATTCAGTACTTC. Protein sequence: CASSLVSDIQYF.

The genes are TRBV7-9 and TRBJ2-7, with D maybe TRBD2 (6 bases). CDR3 length: 13 amino acids. V dropped 5 bases and J dropped 2 bases, with 10 bases sitting between them. Germline V gives CDR1 SEHNR, CDR2 FQNEAQ (reference sequence). Here the CDR3 DNA reads TGTGCCAGCAGCCCCGCGGGGCCCTACGAGCAGTACGTC. This codes for CASSPAGPYEQYV.

The chain recombines TRBV6-7 with TRBJ2-3, with 11 bases fitting TRBD2. TRBV6-7 is treated as an ORF (open reading frame) with a function not yet certain. The CDR3 runs to 23 residues. V was clipped by 6 bases and J by 2 bases; unmatched bases: 28. The DNA for the CDR3 is TGTGCCAGCAGCTCCCGGTACCATTCGACTCCCCCTAGCGGGGGGAATCCCACAGATACGCAGTATTTT. This sequence encodes CASSSRYHSTPPSGGNPTDTQYF.

The chain has TRBV29-1 and TRBJ1-1; D is ambiguous. This CDR3 has 17 amino acids. The V gene lost 0 bases and the J gene lost 0 bases, with 17 bases spanning the gap. Per the germline V gene, CDR1 is SQVTM and CDR2 is ANQGSEA. This CDR3 is CSVEDPFGRYMNTEAFF. In nucleotides, the CDR3 is TGCAGCGTTGAAGATCCGTTTGGCAGGTATATGAACACTGAAGCTTTCTTT.

This chain uses TRBV19 with TRBJ1-5; TRBD1 aligns across 11 bases. V lost 8 bases and J lost 7; bases outside the gene matches: 4. CDR3 length: 13 residues. Per the germline V gene, CDR1 is LNHDA and CDR2 is SQIVND (reference sequence). CDR3 sequence (DNA): TGTGCCAGTCAGGACAGGGGGCTACAGCCCCAGCATTTT. Its translation is CASQDRGLQPQHF.

This clone was seen a few times. This chain connects TRBV2 to TRBJ1-1, with a possible D match to TRBD1 (5 bases). Germline V CDR1 and CDR2: SNHLY, FYNNEI. This CDR3 is 14 amino acids long. Trimming took 7 bases from V and 0 from J, leaving 12 bases between them. CDR3 protein: CASTPTALNTEAFF. The CDR3 DNA reads as TGTGCCAGCACCCCGACAGCCTTGAACACTGAAGCTTTCTTT.

This rearrangement joins TRBV27 to TRBJ2-3; TRBD2 might be the D (5 bases). V lost 7 bases, J lost 5 bases, and 13 bases lay in between. CDR1 is MNHEY and CDR2 is SMNVEV in the germline V gene (reference sequence). This CDR3 region has 13 residues. The CDR3 DNA reads as TGTGCCAGCACCCCCCCCCGGGGAGATACGCAGTATTTT. It encodes CASTPPRGDTQYF.

The chain is built from TRBV25-1 and TRBJ1-2; TRBD1 aligns across 7 bases. Germline CDR1 reads MGHDK; CDR2 reads SYGVNS. V lost 4 bases, J lost 4 bases, and 15 bases stayed unmatched. This CDR3 has 17 residues. The CDR3 DNA reads TGTGCCAGCAGTGGCCTCCCGCAGGGGGGACTTAGCTATGGCTACACCTTC. This sequence encodes CASSGLPQGGLSYGYTF.

V and J are TRBV9 and TRBJ2-7, with 11 bases lining up with TRBD1. V trimming: 4 bases; J trimming: 5 bases; junction bases outside the gene matches: 11. Per the germline V gene, CDR1 is SGDLS and CDR2 is YYNGEE. CDR3 length equals 16 residues. For the CDR3, the DNA is TGTGCCAGCAGCTCAAGGACAGGGGGCATAAACGACGAGCAGTACTTC. As protein: CASSSRTGGINDEQYF.

The chain links TRBV28 to TRBJ2-7; TRBD1 aligns across 9 bases. CDR3 length: 14 residues. Looked up from germline, CDR1 is MDHEN and CDR2 is SYDVKM. With 5 bases clipped from V and 2 bases from J, the junction kept 4 bases outside the gene matches. CDR3 in amino acids: CASSRGQGPYEQYF. CDR3 DNA: TGTGCCAGCAGTCGGGGACAGGGTCCCTACGAGCAGTACTTC.

The J gene is TRBJ1-2, the V gene TRBV19; 12 bases map to TRBD1. This CDR3 has 13 residues. Germline V gives CDR1 LNHDA, CDR2 SQIVND (reference sequence). V gave up 6 bases and J gave up 10 bases; unmatched junction bases: 6. Here the CDR3 DNA reads TGTGCCAGTAGCCAGGGACAGGGGGCGGTCTACACCTTC. It specifies CASSQGQGAVYTF.